This T cell receptor beta chain was sequenced during a study of cytomegalovirus exposure and HLA in healthy donors. The donors formed part of the approximately 120-subject validation cohort, distinct from the roughly 620-subject first cohort. The CDR3 loop spans 11 amino acids. V lost 0 bases to trimming and J lost 3 bases, with 3 bases between them. Germline V lookup: CDR1 DFQATT, CDR2 SNEGSKA (reference sequence). Clones were read by immunoSEQ multiplex PCR, and TCRdb kept only the in-frame ones, dropping some. The repertoire includes 120,000 to 150,000 clones, 85% to 90% of them detected once, and 7.9% sits in the top ten.

Sequencing was performed on PBMCs. This sequence was found in a woman under 30 in good health and CMV-seropositive. The rearrangement links TRBV20-1 to TRBJ2-7, with unresolved D. The CDR3 DNA sequence: TGCAGTGCTAGAGACGGCTACGAGCAGTACTTC. The encoded protein is CSARDGYEQYF.